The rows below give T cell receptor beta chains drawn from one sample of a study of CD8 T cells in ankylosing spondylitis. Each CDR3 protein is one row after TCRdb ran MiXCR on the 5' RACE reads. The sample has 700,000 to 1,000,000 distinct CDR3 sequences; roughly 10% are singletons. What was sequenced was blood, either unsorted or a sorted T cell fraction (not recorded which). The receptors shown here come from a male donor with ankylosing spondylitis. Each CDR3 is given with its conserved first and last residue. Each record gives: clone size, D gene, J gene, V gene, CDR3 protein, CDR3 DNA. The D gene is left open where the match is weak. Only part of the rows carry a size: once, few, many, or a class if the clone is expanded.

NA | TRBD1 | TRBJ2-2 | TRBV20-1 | CSAAILGQGDTGELFF | TGCAGTGCTGCAATACTCGGACAGGGGGACACCGGGGAGCTGTTTTTT
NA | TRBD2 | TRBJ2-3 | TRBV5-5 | CASSRAVIGGGAEDTQYF | TGTGCCAGCAGCCGGGCCGTAATCGGCGGGGGGGCCGAAGATACGCAGTATTTT
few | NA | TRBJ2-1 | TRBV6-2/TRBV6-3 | CASTPGRNRVGNEQFF | TGTGCCAGCACCCCCGGGAGGAACAGGGTCGGCAATGAGCAGTTCTTC
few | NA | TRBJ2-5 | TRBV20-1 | CSARDSGVGEAQYF | TGCAGTGCTAGAGATAGCGGAGTTGGAGAGGCCCAGTACTTC
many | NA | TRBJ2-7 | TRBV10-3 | CAIRDPGGEQYF | TGTGCCATCAGGGACCCTGGGGGCGAGCAGTACTTC
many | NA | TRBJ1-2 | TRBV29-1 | CSVEDGGYGYTF | TGCAGCGTTGAAGATGGCGGCTATGGCTACACCTTC
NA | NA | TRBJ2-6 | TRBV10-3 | CAISGQGYSGANVLTF | TGTGCCATCAGTGGGCAGGGGTACTCTGGGGCCAACGTCCTGACTTTC
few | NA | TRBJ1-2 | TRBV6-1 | CASGYLGPFSDGYTF | TGTGCCAGCGGATATTTGGGACCATTCTCGGACGGCTACACCTTC
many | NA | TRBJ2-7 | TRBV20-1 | CSASRGLPYEQYF | TGCAGTGCTAGTCGAGGGCTCCCCTACGAGCAGTACTTC
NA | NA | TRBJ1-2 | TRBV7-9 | CASSAVDRLLGGYTF | TGTGCCAGCAGTGCTGTGGACAGACTCTTGGGGGGCTACACCTTC
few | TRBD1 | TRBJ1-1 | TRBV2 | CASSENRGYTEAFF | TGTGCCAGCAGTGAAAACAGGGGGTACACTGAAGCTTTCTTT
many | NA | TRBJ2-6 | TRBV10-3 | CAISLEGGANVLTF | TGTGCCATCTCTCTAGAGGGAGGGGCCAACGTCCTGACTTTC
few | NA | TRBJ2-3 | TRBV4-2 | CASSLRLQTLQYF | TGTGCCAGCAGCCTGAGGCTCCAAACTTTGCAGTATTTT
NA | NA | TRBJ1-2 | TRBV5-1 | CASSLVQNSNYGYTF | TGCGCCAGCAGCTTGGTACAGAATTCTAACTATGGCTACACCTTC
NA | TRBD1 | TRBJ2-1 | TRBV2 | CASSGDRGSEQFF | TGTGCCAGCAGTGGGGACAGGGGAAGTGAGCAGTTCTTC
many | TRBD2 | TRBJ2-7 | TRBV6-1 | CASRTSGDSYEQYF | TGTGCCAGCAGGACTAGCGGGGACTCCTACGAGCAGTACTTC
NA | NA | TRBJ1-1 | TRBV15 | CATSRDVRPNTEAFF | TGTGCCACCAGCAGAGATGTTAGACCGAACACTGAAGCTTTCTTT
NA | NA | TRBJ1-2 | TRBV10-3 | CAISEVNYGYTF | TGTGCCATCAGTGAGGTGAACTATGGCTACACCTTC
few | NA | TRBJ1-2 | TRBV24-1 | CATSDPGTGNYGYTF | TGTGCCACCAGTGATCCGGGGACGGGAAACTATGGCTACACCTTC
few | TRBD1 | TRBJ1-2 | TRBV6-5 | CASSNPGTGGYGYTF | TGTGCCAGCAGTAACCCCGGGACAGGAGGCTATGGCTACACCTTC
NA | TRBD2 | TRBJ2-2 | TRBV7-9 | CASSPGLETGELFF | TGTGCCAGCAGCCCAGGACTAGAAACCGGGGAGCTGTTTTTT
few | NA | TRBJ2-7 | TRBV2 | CATDTRAEGEQYF | TGTGCCACCGACACTAGGGCAGAGGGCGAGCAGTACTTC
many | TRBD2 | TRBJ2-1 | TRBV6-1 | CASKGLATLPEQFF | TGTGCCAGCAAGGGACTAGCGACCCTTCCTGAGCAGTTCTTC
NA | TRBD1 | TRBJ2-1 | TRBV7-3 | CASSPQPTGTGYNEQFF | TGTGCCAGCAGCCCCCAGCCGACCGGGACAGGATACAATGAGCAGTTCTTC
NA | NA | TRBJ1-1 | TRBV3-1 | CASSQGAASGTEAFF | TGTGCCAGCAGCCAAGGTGCGGCGTCGGGCACTGAAGCTTTCTTT
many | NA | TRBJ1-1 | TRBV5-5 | CASSPYGVQYTEAFF | TGTGCCAGCAGCCCCTACGGGGTACAATACACTGAAGCTTTCTTT
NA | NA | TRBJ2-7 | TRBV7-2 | CASSPQALDFEQYF | TGTGCCAGCAGCCCACAGGCGCTAGATTTCGAGCAGTACTTC
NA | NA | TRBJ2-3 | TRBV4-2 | CASSQAGLSGTDTQYF | TGTGCCAGCAGCCAAGCGGGACTCTCGGGCACAGATACGCAGTATTTT
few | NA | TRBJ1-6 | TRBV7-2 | CASSSQTAGNSPLHF | TGTGCCAGCAGCTCTCAAACCGCGGGTAATTCACCCCTCCACTTT
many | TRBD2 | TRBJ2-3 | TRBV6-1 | CAREKLAGGCESTDTQYF | TGTGCCAGAGAAAAACTAGCGGGAGGATGCGAGAGCACAGATACGCAGTATTTT
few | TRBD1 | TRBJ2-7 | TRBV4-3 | CASSQVGTGTVYEQYF | TGCGCCAGCAGCCAAGTAGGCACCGGGACAGTCTACGAGCAGTACTTC
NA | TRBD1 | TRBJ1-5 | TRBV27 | CASSPRTGFSNQPQHF | TGTGCCAGCAGTCCCCGGACAGGGTTTAGCAATCAGCCCCAGCATTTT
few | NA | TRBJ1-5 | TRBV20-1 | CSARSAGYSNQPQHF | TGCAGTGCTAGATCAGCAGGGTATAGCAATCAGCCCCAGCATTTT
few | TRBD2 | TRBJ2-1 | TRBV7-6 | CASSSAGSGRNNEQFF | TGTGCCAGCAGCTCCGCGGGTAGCGGGAGAAACAATGAGCAGTTCTTC
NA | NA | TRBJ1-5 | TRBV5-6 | CASSLGVGQLNQPQHF | TGTGCCAGCAGTTTGGGCGTGGGACAACTTAATCAGCCCCAGCATTTT
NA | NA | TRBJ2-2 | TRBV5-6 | CASSGTGPNTGELFF | TGTGCCAGCAGCGGGACGGGACCGAACACCGGGGAGCTGTTTTTT
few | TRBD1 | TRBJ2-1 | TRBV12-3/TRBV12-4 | CASSHGRGSEQFF | TGTGCCAGCAGCCACGGCAGGGGGAGTGAGCAGTTCTTC
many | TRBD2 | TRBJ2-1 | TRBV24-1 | CATSDPNGLGNNEQFF | TGTGCCACCAGTGATCCCAACGGACTAGGAAACAATGAGCAGTTCTTC
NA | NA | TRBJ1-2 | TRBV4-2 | CASSHPGPANYGYTF | TGTGCCAGCAGCCACCCGGGGCCAGCCAACTATGGCTACACCTTC
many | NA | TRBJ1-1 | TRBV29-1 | CSGALGHTEAFF | TGCAGCGGCGCCCTGGGGCACACTGAAGCTTTCTTT
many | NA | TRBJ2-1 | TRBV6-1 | CASSPTFAYNEQFF | TGTGCCAGCAGTCCAACCTTCGCCTACAATGAGCAGTTCTTC
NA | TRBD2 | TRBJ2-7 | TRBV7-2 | CASSPPGGAGEQYF | TGTGCCAGCAGCCCCCCGGGAGGGGCTGGCGAGCAGTACTTC
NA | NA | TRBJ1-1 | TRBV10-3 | CAIRATSRTPNTEAFF | TGTGCCATCAGGGCGACAAGCCGGACCCCTAACACTGAAGCTTTCTTT
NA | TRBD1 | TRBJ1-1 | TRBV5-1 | CASSILGQGAAEAFF | TGCGCCAGCAGCATCCTGGGGCAGGGGGCAGCTGAAGCTTTCTTT
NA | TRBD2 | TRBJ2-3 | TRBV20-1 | CSASPIRILGEGPGTQYF | TGCAGTGCTAGTCCCATACGGATTCTGGGGGAGGGCCCCGGTACGCAGTATTTT
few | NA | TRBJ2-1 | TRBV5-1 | CASRISYNEQFF | TGCGCCAGCAGAATTTCCTACAATGAGCAGTTCTTC